This T cell receptor beta chain comes out of a study of shared clonotypes between healthy human individuals. The deep-level immunoSEQ assay was used. Assay used: immunoSEQ multiplex PCR; TCRdb lists only in-frame clones, some missing. The data contain about 2.1 million clones, 85% to 95% of them singletons. It was CD45RO-negative cells, positively selected for CCR7, that made up naive CD8 cells, with terminally differentiated effector memory CD45RA+ cells excluded. Input material: naive CD8+ T cells from PBMCs. The clonotype originates from a man younger than 35 in good health. Some clones in this sample may be carry-over from other donors' samples.

The CDR3 coding sequence is TGTGCCAGCAGCCGTGACAGGGAGGGATCCTCCTACGAGCAGTACTTC. As protein: CASSRDREGSSYEQYF. The rearrangement uses TRBV5-4 and TRBJ2-7, with D possibly being TRBD1 or TRBD2 (7 bases each). CDR3 length equals 16 residues. Trimming pared 4 bases from V and 0 bases from J, leaving 17 bases between. Germline lookup yields CDR1 SGHNT and CDR2 YYREEE (reference sequence).